The present T cell receptor (beta chain) was sequenced within a study of T-cell reconstitution after alpha-beta-depleted transplantation in children. Unique molecular identifiers tagged the TCRbeta library. TCRdb independently ran MiXCR on the PCR reads; one entry per CDR3 protein. In the table there are more than 450,000 distinct CDR3 sequences, 18% of which are singletons. V was clipped by 1 base and J by 9 bases; unmatched bases: 8. CDR1 and CDR2 from the germline V gene are SGHDN and FVKESK. The CDR3 has 17 amino acids. The TCR was taken from a human donor who donated a stem cell graft to a child with acute lymphoblastic leukemia. The gene calls are TRBV14 and TRBJ2-1, with 14 nucleotides matching TRBD2. The sample was PBMCs from the stem cell graft donor, taken from the stem cell graft. In DNA form, the CDR3 reads TGTGCCAGCAGCCAAGGGGCGACTAGCGGGAGGGGGAGTGAGCAGTTCTTC. This gives the protein CASSQGATSGRGSEQFF.